This T cell receptor (beta chain) comes out of a study of control samples from healthy donors and cancer patients (dated by TCRdb to the early 2020s). The method behind the library was the immunoSEQ multiplex PCR assay. The source is immuneACCESS, and TCRdb retained only in-frame sequences with V and J called. Part of the clones is not carried over; for the studies checked, unresolved V genes explain less than half of this, and the remainder is unexplained. The sample yields 90,000 to 100,000 clones; 70% to 80% were counted once. Over 9.5% of the sample comes from the top ten. As to this clone: Its antigen remains undetermined. Base quality data are lacking; no much larger clone is found one base away.

The sequencing sample was made of blood. This sequence originates from a woman aged 30 to 39 in good health.

The bases are TGTGCCAGCAGCTTGCAGACAAATGAGCAGTTCTTC. Its protein reads: CASSLQTNEQFF. Recombination linked TRBV5-5 to TRBJ2-1; no D gene is confidently identified. CDR1 is given as SGHKS and CDR2 as YYEKEE, both from the germline V gene (reference sequence). Cut back by 1 base and 7 bases, the V and J ends lie 6 bases apart. The CDR3, cysteine through phenylalanine, is 12 amino acids long. Only CDR3 DNA is held: 36 bases, read in frame from base 1.